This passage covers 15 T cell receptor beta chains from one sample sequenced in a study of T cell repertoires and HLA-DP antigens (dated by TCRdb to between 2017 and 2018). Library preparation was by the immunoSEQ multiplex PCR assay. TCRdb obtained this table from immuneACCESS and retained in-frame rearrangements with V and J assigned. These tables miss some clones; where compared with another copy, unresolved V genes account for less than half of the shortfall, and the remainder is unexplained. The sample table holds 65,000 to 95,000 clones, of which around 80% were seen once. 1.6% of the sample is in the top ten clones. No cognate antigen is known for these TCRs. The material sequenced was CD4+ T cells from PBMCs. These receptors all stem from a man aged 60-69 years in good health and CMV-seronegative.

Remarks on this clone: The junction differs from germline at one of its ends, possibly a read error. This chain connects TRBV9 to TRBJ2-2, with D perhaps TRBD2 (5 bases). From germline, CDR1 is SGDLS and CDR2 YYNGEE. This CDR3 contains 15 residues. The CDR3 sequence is CASSVARAVTGELFF. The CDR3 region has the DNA TGTGCCAGCAGCGTAGCCCGGGCCGTGACCGGGGAGTTGTTTTTT.

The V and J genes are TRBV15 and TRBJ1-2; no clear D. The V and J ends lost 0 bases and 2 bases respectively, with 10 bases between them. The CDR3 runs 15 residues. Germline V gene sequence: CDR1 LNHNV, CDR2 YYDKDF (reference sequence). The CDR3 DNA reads TGTGCCACCAGCAGAGATCTGGCCAGAAACTATGGCTACACCTTC. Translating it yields CATSRDLARNYGYTF.

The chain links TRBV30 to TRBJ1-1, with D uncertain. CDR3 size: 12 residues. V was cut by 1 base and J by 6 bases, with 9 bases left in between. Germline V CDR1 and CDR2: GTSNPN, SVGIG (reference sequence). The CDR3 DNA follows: TGTGCCTGGAGTGCCCCGTATCCTGAAGCTTTCTTT. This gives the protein CAWSAPYPEAFF. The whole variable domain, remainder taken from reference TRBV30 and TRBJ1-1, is SQTIHQWPATLVQPVGSPLSLECTVEGTSNPNLYWYRQAAGRGLQLLFYSVGIGQISSEVPQNLSASRPQDRQFILSSKKLLLSDSGFYLCAWSAPYPEAFFGQGTRLTVV.

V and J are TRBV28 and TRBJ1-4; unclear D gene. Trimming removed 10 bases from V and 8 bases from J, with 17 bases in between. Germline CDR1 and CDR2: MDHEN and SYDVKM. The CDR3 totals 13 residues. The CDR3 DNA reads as TGTGCCACCATTCGAGGGATTGGGGAAAAACTGTTTTTT. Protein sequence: CATIRGIGEKLFF.

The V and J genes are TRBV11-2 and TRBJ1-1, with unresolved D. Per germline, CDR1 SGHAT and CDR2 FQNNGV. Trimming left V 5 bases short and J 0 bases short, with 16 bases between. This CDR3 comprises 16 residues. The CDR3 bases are TGTGCCAGCAGCCCACGCCCGGACGGACTGAACACTGAAGCTTTCTTT. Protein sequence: CASSPRPDGLNTEAFF.

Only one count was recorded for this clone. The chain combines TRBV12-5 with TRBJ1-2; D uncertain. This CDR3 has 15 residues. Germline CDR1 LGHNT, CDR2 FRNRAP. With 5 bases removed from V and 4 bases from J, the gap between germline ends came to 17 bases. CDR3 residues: CASGVLRLALYGYTF. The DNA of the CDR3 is TGTGCTAGTGGTGTACTCAGGTTGGCCCTCTATGGCTACACCTTC.

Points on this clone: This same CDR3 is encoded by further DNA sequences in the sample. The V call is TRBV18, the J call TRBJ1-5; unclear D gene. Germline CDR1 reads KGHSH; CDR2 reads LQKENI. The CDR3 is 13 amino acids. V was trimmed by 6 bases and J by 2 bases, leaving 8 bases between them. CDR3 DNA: TGTGCCAGCTCGCCCGATCGCAATCAGCCCCAGCATTTT. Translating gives CASSPDRNQPQHF.

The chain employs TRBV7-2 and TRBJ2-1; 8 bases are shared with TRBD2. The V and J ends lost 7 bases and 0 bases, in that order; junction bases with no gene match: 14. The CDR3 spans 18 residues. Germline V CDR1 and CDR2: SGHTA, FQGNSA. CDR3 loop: CASNLGLAGLSSYNEQFF. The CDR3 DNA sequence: TGTGCCAGCAACTTGGGTCTAGCGGGTCTAAGCTCCTACAATGAGCAGTTCTTC.

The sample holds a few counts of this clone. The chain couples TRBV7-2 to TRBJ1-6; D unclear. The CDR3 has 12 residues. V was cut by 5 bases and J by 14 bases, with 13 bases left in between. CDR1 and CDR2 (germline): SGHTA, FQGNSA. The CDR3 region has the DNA TGTGCCAGCAGCCTTGGAGATAAGGCCCTCCACTTT. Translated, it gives CASSLGDKALHF.

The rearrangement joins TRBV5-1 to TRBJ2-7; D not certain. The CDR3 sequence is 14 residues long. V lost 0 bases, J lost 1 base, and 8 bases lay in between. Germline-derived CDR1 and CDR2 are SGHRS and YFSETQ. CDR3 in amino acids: CASSLELSSYEQYV. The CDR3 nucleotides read TGCGCCAGCAGCTTGGAACTAAGTTCCTACGAGCAGTACGTC.

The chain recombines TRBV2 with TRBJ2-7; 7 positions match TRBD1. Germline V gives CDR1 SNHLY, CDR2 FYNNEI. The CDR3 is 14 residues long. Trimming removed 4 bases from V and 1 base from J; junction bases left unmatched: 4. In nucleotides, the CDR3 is TGTGCCAGCAGTGGACAGGGCAGGTCCTACGAGCAGTACTTC. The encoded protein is CASSGQGRSYEQYF.

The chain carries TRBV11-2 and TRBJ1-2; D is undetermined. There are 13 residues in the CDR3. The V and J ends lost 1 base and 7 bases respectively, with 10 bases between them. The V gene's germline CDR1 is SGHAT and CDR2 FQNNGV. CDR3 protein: CASSLGVWGGYTF. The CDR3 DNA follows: TGTGCCAGCAGCTTAGGAGTTTGGGGTGGCTACACCTTC.

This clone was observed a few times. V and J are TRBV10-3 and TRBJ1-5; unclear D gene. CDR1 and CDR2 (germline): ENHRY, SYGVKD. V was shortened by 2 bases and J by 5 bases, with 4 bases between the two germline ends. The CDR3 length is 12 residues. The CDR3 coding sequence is TGTGCCATCAGTGAGACGGATCAGCCCCAGCATTTT. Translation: CAISETDQPQHF.

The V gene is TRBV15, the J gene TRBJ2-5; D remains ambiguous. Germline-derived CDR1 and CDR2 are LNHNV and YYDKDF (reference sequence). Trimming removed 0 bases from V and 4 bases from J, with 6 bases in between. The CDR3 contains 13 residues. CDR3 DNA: TGTGCCACCAGCAGAGATCTTCGAGAGACCCAGTACTTC. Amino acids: CATSRDLRETQYF.

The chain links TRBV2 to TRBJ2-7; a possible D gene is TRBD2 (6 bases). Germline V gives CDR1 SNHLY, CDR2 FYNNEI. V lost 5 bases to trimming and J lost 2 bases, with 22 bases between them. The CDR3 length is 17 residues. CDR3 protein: CASSPFFVAGLPYEQYF. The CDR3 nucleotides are TGTGCCAGCAGTCCCTTTTTCGTCGCGGGATTACCCTACGAGCAGTACTTC.